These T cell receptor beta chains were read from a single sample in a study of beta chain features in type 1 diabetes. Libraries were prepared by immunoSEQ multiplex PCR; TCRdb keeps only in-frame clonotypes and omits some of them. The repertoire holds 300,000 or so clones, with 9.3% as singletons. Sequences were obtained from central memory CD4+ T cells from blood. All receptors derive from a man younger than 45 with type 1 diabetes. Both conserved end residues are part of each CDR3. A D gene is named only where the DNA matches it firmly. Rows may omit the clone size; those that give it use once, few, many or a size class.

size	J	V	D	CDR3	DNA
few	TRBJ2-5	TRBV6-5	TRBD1	CASSSDRGGTQYF	TGTGCCAGCAGTTCCGACAGGGGGGGGACCCAGTACTTC
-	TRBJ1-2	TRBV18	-	CASSPAGENNYGYTF	TGTGCCAGCTCACCAGCCGGTGAAAATAACTATGGCTACACCTTC
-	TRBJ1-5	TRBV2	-	CASSDGDGNQPQHF	TGTGCCAGCAGTGACGGGGATGGCAATCAGCCCCAGCATTTT
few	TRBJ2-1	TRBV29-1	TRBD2	CSVLGGASYNEQFF	TGCAGCGTTCTCGGGGGGGCTTCCTACAATGAGCAGTTCTTC
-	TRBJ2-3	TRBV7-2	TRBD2	CASSFLAGATDTQYF	TGTGCCAGCAGCTTCCTAGCGGGGGCGACAGATACGCAGTATTTT
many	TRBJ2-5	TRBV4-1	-	CASSQDHAGRPQETQYF	TGCGCCAGCAGCCAAGATCACGCGGGACGGCCACAAGAGACCCAGTACTTC
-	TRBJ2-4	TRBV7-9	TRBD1	CASSLAEQGTRNIQYF	TGTGCCAGCAGCTTAGCGGAACAGGGGACAAGAAACATTCAGTACTTC
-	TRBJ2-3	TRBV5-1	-	CASSRDSTDTQYF	TGCGCCAGCAGCCGGGACAGCACAGATACGCAGTATTTT
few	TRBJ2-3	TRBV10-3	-	CAIRGGSGSIDTQYF	TGTGCCATCAGGGGGGGCAGTGGTAGCATAGATACGCAGTATTTT
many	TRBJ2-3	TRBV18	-	CASSNPRGTDTQYF	TGTGCCAGCTCAAATCCCCGCGGGACGGATACGCAGTATTTT
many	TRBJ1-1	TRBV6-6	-	CASSYHENTEAFF	TGTGCCAGCAGTTACCATGAGAACACTGAAGCTTTCTTT
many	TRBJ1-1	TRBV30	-	CACVTRALAEAFF	TGTGCCTGTGTGACCCGAGCACTTGCTGAAGCTTTCTTT
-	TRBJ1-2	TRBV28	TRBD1	CASSSTPGGRGYTF	TGTGCCAGCAGTTCTACCCCAGGGGGCCGGGGCTACACCTTC
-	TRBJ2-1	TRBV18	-	CASSPGVSSYNEQFF	TGTGCCAGCTCACCAGGGGTCAGCTCCTACAATGAGCAGTTCTTC
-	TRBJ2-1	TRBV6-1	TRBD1	CASSGDSYSYNEQFF	TGTGCCAGCAGTGGGGACAGTTACTCCTACAATGAGCAGTTCTTC
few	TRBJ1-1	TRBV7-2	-	CASSVTGKNTEAFF	TGTGCCAGCAGCGTAACAGGGAAGAACACTGAAGCTTTCTTT
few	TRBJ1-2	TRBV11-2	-	CASSQHSYGYTF	TGTGCCAGCAGCCAGCACAGTTATGGCTACACCTTC
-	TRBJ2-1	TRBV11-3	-	CASSLDTGHEQFF	TGTGCCAGCAGCTTGGATACAGGCCATGAGCAGTTCTTC
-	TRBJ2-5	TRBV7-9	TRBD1	CASSQGTGLLETQYF	TGTGCCAGCAGCCAGGGGACAGGCCTTCTAGAGACCCAGTACTTC
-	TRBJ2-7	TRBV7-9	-	CASSRSGYEQYF	TGTGCCAGCAGCCGCAGTGGCTACGAGCAGTACTTC
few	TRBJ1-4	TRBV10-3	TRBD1	CAIKGTGTNEKLFF	TGTGCCATCAAGGGGACAGGAACTAATGAAAAACTGTTTTTT
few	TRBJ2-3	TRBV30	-	CAWSVLGQSTDTQYF	TGTGCCTGGAGTGTACTCGGACAGAGCACAGATACGCAGTATTTT
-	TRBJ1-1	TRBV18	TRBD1	CASSGGGYGLNTEAFF	TGTGCCAGCTCAGGAGGGGGCTATGGATTGAACACTGAAGCTTTCTTT
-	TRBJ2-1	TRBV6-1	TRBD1	CASWGQHNEQFF	TGTGCCAGCTGGGGACAGCACAATGAGCAGTTCTTC
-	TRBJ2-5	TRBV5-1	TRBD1	CASSYTTGSQETQYF	TGCGCCAGCAGCTACACGACAGGGTCGCAAGAGACCCAGTACTTC
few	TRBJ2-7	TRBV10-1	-	CASTDKSYEQYF	TGCGCCAGCACCGACAAGTCCTACGAGCAGTACTTC
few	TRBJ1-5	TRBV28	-	CASSLGRGNQPQHF	TGTGCCAGCAGTTTAGGACGGGGCAATCAGCCCCAGCATTTT
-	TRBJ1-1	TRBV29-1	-	CSHRRAMNTEAFF	TGCAGCCATCGGCGTGCCATGAACACTGAAGCTTTCTTT
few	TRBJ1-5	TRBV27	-	CASSSRTVTLGNQPQHF	TGTGCCAGCAGTTCCCGGACCGTTACTTTGGGGAATCAGCCCCAGCATTTT
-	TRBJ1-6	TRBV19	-	CASSSMNSPLHF	TGTGCCAGTAGCTCTATGAATTCACCCCTCCACTTT
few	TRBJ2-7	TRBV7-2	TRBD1	CASSSIWTGPNYEQYF	TGTGCCAGCAGCTCTATATGGACAGGGCCCAACTACGAGCAGTACTTC
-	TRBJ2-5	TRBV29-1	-	CSARARGEVWETQYF	TGCAGCGCCCGAGCCCGCGGGGAGGTCTGGGAGACCCAGTACTTC
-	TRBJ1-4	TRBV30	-	CAWSYWGEKLFF	TGTGCCTGGAGTTATTGGGGGGAAAAACTGTTTTTT
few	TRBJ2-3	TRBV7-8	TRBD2	CASSSTSGGATDTQYF	TGTGCCAGCAGCTCCACTAGCGGGGGGGCGACAGATACGCAGTATTTT
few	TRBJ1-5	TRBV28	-	CASSLRERAAINQPQHF	TGTGCCAGCAGTCTCAGGGAGAGAGCTGCAATCAATCAGCCCCAGCATTTT